This T cell receptor beta chain was retrieved from a study of T-cell reconstitution after alpha-beta-depleted transplantation in children. Preparation of the TCRbeta library involved a method that used unique molecular identifiers. TCRdb reprocessed the PCR reads via MiXCR and lists one record per CDR3 protein. This sample has 440,000 or so distinct CDR3 sequences, with 43% found just once. The receptor was isolated from a girl aged 2 to 9 with aplastic anemia, due to receive a stem cell transplant. Sequenced here: PBMCs, sampled before TCRalphabeta/CD19-depleted stem cell transplant.

CDR3 loop: CSARVPLGGSNQPQHF. The CDR3 DNA reads TGCAGTGCTAGGGTCCCCCTTGGGGGAAGCAATCAGCCCCAGCATTTT. The chain carries TRBV20-1 and TRBJ1-5; possible D gene TRBD1, 5 bases. The CDR3 totals 16 residues. Trimming shortened V by 3 bases and J by 1 base, and 16 bases separated the two germline ends. Germline V gene data show CDR1 as DFQATT and CDR2 as SNEGSKA (reference sequence).